Shown below are 4 T cell receptor beta chains from a single sample sequenced in a study of CD8 T cell repertoires and HIV-1 epitope variants (dated by TCRdb to 2018 to 2020). Antigens for these TCRs are unknown. The library was produced with the immunoSEQ multiplex PCR assay. The immuneACCESS repertoire file appears here via TCRdb, limited to in-frame rearrangements. These files lack a portion of the clones; in checked studies, under half of the deficit traces to unresolved V genes, and the cause of the others is not known. A total of around 3,300 clones appear in this sample, roughly 60% of them only once. The ten top clones hold 43% of the sample. The sample was cultured CD8+ T cells derived from PBMCs. The receptors were gathered from a male donor with HIV.

This clone was recorded a few times. The chain has TRBV5-5 and TRBJ1-1; 9 positions agree with TRBD1. Germline trimming cut 5 bases from V and 3 bases from J; bases unmatched to any gene: 2. Germline V CDR1 and CDR2: SGHKS, YYEKEE (reference sequence). This CDR3 region has 13 residues. The CDR3 bases are TGTGCCAGCAGTCGGACAGGGGACACTGAAGCTTTCTTT. Amino acid sequence: CASSRTGDTEAFF. The whole variable domain, filled in from reference TRBV5-5 and TRBJ1-1, reads DAGVTQSPTHLIKTRGQQVTLRCSPISGHKSVSWYQQVLGQGPQFIFQYYEKEERGRGNFPDRFSARQFPNYSSELNVNALLLGDSALYLCASSRTGDTEAFFGQGTRLTVV.

This clone was counted between two and nine times. This chain uses TRBV4-2 with TRBJ1-6; D gene unclear. The CDR3 consists of 14 residues. Looked up from germline, CDR1 is LGHNA and CDR2 is YNFKEQ. Trimming removed 0 bases at V and 9 bases at J, with 9 bases between. The CDR3 region has the DNA TGTGCCAGCAGCCAAGAGGGAGGCCTTTCACCCCTCCACTTT. Its protein is CASSQEGGLSPLHF.

The chain has TRBV6-5 and TRBJ2-5, with a tentative D call TRBD2 (6 bases). The CDR3 has 13 residues. The germline CDR1 and CDR2 sequences are MNHEY and SVGAGI. V was shortened by 6 bases and J by 2 bases, with 10 bases between the two germline ends. CDR3 nucleotide sequence: TGTGCCAGCAGCCCAGCGGGTCAAGAGACCCAGTACTTC. Translation: CASSPAGQETQYF.

The chain employs TRBV19 and TRBJ1-1, with D perhaps matching TRBD1 (6 bases). The CDR3 runs 13 residues. The V end was cut by 5 bases, the J end by 1 base, with 8 bases between. Germline CDR1 and CDR2: LNHDA and SQIVND (reference sequence). The CDR3 nucleotides are TGTGCCAGTAGTGTACAGGGGAACACTGAAGCTTTCTTT. Translating gives CASSVQGNTEAFF.